This T cell receptor beta chain originates from a study of blood T cell repertoires in COVID-19. This table comes from immunoSEQ multiplex PCR, and its TCRdb copy is limited to in-frame clones, with some not included. The sample consists of some 62,000 clones, around 91% of them appearing once. CDR1 and CDR2 from the germline V gene are LGHNA and YSLEER. Trimming at V came to 4 bases and at J to 5 bases, leaving 7 bases not matched to a gene. The CDR3 length is 15 residues. This TCR was recovered from a woman aged 60 to 75 with COVID-19, enrolled during active disease. The chain has TRBV4-3 and TRBJ2-5, with 10 bases matching TRBD1. Sequencing was carried out using peripheral blood. The CDR3 here is CASSPSGQGSETQYF. CDR3 nucleotide sequence: TGCGCCAGCAGCCCCTCGGGACAGGGGTCCGAGACCCAGTACTTC.